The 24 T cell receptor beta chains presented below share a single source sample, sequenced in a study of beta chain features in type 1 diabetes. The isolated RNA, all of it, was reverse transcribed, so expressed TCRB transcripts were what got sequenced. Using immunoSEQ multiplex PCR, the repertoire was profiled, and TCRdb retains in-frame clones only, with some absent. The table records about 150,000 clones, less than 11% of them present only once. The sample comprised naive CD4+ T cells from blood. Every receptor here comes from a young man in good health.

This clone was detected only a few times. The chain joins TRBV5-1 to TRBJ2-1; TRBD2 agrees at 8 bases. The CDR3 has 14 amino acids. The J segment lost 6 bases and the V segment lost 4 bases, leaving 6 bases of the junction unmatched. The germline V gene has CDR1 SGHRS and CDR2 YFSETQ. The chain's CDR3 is CASSAGTRVNEQFF. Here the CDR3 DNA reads TGCGCCAGCAGCGCCGGGACTAGAGTCAATGAGCAGTTCTTC.

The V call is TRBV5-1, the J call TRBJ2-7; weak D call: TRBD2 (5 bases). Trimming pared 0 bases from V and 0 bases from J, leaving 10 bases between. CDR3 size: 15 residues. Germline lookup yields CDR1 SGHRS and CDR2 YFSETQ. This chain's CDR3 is CASSLVVGSSYEQYF. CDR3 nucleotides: TGCGCCAGCAGCTTGGTGGTAGGGAGCTCCTACGAGCAGTACTTC.

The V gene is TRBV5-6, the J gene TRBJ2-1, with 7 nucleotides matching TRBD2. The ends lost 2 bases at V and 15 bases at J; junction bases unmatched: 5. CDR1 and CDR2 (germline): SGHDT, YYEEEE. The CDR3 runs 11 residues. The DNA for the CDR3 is TGTGCCAGCAGCTTAGGACTAGTTTTGTTCTTC. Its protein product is CASSLGLVLFF.

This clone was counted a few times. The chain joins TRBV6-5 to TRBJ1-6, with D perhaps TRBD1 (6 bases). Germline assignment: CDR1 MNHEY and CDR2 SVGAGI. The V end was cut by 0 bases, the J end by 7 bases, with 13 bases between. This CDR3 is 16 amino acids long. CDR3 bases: TGTGCCAGCAGTTACTCGAATACAGGGAAGAATTCACCCCTCCACTTT. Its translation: CASSYSNTGKNSPLHF.

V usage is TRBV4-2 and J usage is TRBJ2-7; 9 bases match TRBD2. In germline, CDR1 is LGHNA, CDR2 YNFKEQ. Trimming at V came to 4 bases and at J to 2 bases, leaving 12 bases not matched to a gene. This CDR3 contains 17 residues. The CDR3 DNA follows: TGTGCCAGCAGCCCCACCCTCCTAGCGGGGTTCGCCTACGAGCAGTACTTC. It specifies CASSPTLLAGFAYEQYF.

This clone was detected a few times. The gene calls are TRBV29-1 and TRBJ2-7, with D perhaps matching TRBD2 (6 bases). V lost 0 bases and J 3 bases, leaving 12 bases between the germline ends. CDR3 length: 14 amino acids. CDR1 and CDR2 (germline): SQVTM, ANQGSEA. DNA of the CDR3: TGCAGCGTTGAAGAGGGGGGTGCCCGCTACGAGCAGTACTTC. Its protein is CSVEEGGARYEQYF.

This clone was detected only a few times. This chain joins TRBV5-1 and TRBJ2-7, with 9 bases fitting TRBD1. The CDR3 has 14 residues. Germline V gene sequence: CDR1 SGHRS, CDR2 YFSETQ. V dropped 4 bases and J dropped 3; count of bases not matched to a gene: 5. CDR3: CASSRRDRDYEQYF. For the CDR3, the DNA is TGCGCCAGCAGCCGCCGGGACAGGGACTACGAGCAGTACTTC.

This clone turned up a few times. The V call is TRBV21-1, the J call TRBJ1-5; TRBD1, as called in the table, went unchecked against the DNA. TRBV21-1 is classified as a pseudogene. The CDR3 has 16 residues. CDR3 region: CASSLGIGDSNQPQHF. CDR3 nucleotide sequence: TGTGCCAGCAGTCTGGGTATAGGGGATAGCAATCAGCCCCAGCATTTT.

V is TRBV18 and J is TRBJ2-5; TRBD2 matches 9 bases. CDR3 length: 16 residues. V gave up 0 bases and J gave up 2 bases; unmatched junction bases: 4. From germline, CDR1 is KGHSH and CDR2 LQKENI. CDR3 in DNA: TGTGCCAGCTCACCACCGCTTCTAGCGGGGCAAGAGACCCAGTACTTC. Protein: CASSPPLLAGQETQYF.

The CDR3: CASSPPDRGSSYEQYF. As DNA, the CDR3 is TGTGCCAGCTCACCACCAGACAGGGGTAGCTCCTACGAGCAGTACTTC. The rearrangement uses TRBV18 and TRBJ2-7; 8 bases line up with TRBD1. V gave up 0 bases and J gave up 0 bases; unmatched junction bases: 4. This CDR3 spans 16 amino acids. Germline V CDR1 and CDR2: KGHSH, LQKENI.

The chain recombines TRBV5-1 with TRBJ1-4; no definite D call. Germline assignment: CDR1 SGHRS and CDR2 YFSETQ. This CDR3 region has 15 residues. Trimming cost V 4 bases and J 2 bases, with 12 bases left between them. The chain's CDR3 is CASSLGKRTNEKLFF. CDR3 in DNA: TGCGCCAGCAGCCTGGGGAAGCGGACTAATGAAAAACTGTTTTTT.

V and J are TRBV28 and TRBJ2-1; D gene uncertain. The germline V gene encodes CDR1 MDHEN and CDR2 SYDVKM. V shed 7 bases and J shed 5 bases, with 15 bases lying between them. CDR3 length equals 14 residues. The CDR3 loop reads CASNRLSGHNEQFF. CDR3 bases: TGTGCCAGCAATCGGTTAAGTGGGCACAATGAGCAGTTCTTC.

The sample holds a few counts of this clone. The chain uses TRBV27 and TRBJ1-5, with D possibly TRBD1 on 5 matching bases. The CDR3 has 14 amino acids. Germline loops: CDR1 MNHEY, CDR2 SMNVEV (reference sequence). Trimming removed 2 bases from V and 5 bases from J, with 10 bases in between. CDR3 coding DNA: TGTGCCAGCAGTTTAGGGCAAGGGGATCAGCCCCAGCATTTT. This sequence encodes CASSLGQGDQPQHF.

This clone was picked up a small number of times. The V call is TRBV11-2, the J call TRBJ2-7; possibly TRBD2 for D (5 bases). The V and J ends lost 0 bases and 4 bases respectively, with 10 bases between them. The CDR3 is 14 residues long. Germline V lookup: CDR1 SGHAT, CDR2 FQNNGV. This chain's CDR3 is CASSLEAAIYEQYF. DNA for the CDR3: TGTGCCAGCAGCTTAGAAGCGGCGATTTACGAGCAGTACTTC.

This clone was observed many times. This chain's CDR3 is CAWSFLRANEQFF. In DNA form, the CDR3 reads TGTGCCTGGAGCTTTCTCAGGGCCAATGAGCAGTTCTTC. The gene calls are TRBV30 and TRBJ2-1, with D possibly TRBD1 on 5 matching bases. Trimming took off 3 bases at V and 6 bases at J, with 12 bases between the two ends. This CDR3 has 13 amino acids. Germline CDR1 and CDR2: GTSNPN and SVGIG (reference sequence).

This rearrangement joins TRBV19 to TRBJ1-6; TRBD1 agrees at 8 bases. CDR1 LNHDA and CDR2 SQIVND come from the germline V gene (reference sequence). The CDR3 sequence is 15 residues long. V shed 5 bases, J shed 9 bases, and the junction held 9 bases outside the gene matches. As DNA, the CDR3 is TGTGCCAGTAGTGCTCTCGCAGGGGGCGTTTCACCCCTCCACTTT. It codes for CASSALAGGVSPLHF.

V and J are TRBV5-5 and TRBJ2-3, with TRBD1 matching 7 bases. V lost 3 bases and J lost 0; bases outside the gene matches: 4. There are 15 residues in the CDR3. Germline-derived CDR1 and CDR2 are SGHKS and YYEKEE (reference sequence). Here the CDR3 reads CASSSHRGSTDTQYF. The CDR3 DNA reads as TGTGCCAGCAGCTCCCACAGGGGTAGCACAGATACGCAGTATTTT.

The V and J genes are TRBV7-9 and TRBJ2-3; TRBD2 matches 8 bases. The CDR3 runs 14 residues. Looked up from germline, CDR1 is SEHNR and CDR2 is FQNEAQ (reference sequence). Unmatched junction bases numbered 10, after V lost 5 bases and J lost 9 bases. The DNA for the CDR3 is TGTGCCAGCAGCCCGAGCGGGGGATTAGGGACGCAGTATTTT. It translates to CASSPSGGLGTQYF.

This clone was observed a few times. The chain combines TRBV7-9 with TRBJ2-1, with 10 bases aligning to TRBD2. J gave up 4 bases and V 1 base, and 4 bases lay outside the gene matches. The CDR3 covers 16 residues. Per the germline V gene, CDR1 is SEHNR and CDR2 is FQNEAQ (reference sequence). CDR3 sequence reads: CASSLDPSGGYNEQFF. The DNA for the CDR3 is TGTGCCAGCAGCTTAGATCCTAGCGGGGGATACAATGAGCAGTTCTTC.

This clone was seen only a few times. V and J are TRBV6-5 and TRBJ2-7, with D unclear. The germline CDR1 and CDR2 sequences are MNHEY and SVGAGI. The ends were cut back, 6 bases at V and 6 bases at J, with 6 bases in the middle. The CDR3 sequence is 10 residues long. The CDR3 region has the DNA TGTGCCAGCAGAATATGCGAGCAGTACTTC. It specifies CASRICEQYF.

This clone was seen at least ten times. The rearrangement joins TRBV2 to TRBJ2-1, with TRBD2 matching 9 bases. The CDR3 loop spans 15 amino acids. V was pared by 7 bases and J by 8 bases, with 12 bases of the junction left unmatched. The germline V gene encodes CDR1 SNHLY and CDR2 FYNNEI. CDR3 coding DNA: TGTGCCAGCACCCCTGGGACTAGCATGGTGCATGAGCAGTTCTTC. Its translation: CASTPGTSMVHEQFF.

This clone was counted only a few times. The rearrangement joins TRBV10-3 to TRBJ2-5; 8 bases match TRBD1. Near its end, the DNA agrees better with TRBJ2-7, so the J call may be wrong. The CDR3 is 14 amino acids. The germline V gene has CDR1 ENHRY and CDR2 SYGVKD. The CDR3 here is CAALSGTGSYEQYF. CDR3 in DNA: TGTGCCGCGTTATCCGGGACAGGCAGCTACGAGCAGTACTTC.

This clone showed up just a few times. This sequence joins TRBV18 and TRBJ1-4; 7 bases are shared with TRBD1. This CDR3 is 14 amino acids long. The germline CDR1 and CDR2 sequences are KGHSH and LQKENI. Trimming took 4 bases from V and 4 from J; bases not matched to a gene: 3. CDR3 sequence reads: CASSRRDSNEKLFF. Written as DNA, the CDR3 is TGTGCCAGCTCACGGAGGGACAGTAATGAAAAACTGTTTTTT.

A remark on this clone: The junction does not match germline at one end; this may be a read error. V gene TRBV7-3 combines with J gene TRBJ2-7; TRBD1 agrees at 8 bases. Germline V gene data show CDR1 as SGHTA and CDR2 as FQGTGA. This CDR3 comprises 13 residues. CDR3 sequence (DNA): TGTGCCAGCAGCCTAACAGGGGGAGACGAGCAGTACTTC. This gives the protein CASSLTGGDEQYF.